This is a list of T cell receptor beta chains from one sample in a study of blood T cell repertoires in COVID-19. Data came from immunoSEQ multiplex PCR; TCRdb stores just in-frame clones and leaves some out. The sample shows roughly 700,000 clones, 85% to 90% of them seen only once. The specimen was peripheral blood. All receptors derive from a woman between 18 and 29 years old with acute or convalescent COVID-19. The CDR3 runs from the conserved cysteine through the conserved F or W. Fields, in order: CDR3 length, V gene, D gene, clone size, J gene, CDR3 protein, CDR3 DNA. A D gene is named only where the DNA matches it firmly. Rows give clone size only sometimes, using once, few, many, or a class for an expanded clone.

12	TRBV24-1	-	-	TRBJ2-5	CATSAQGETQYF	TGTGCCACCAGTGCTCAGGGAGAGACCCAGTACTTC
15	TRBV4-1	-	once	TRBJ1-1	CASSPAGGVDTEAFF	TGCGCCAGCAGCCCAGCTGGGGGGGTGGACACTGAAGCTTTCTTT
15	TRBV18	-	-	TRBJ2-7	CASSPTGSEAYEQYF	TGTGCCAGCTCACCAACAGGGAGCGAAGCCTACGAGCAGTACTTC
14	TRBV27	-	-	TRBJ1-6	CASSFETRNSPLHF	TGTGCCAGCAGTTTCGAGACACGGAATTCACCCCTCCACTTT
17	TRBV4-1	-	-	TRBJ2-1	CASSHPRDSPILPWQFF	TGCGCCAGCAGCCACCCCCGGGACTCACCTATTCTTCCTTGGCAGTTCTTC
13	TRBV5-1	TRBD2	few	TRBJ2-1	CASALTSGLGEVF	TGCGCCAGCGCCCTTACTAGCGGACTAGGTGAGGTCTTC
14	TRBV5-1	TRBD2	-	TRBJ2-5	CASSKGPGGETQYF	TGCGCCAGCAGCAAAGGACCGGGAGGAGAGACCCAGTACTTC
15	TRBV6-6	-	-	TRBJ1-1	CASSKPFRGNTEAFF	TGTGCCAGCAGTAAGCCTTTCAGGGGGAACACTGAAGCTTTCTTT
14	TRBV19	-	-	TRBJ1-1	CASMVQGRNTEAFF	TGTGCCAGTATGGTGCAGGGCAGGAACACTGAAGCTTTCTTT
11	TRBV19	-	-	TRBJ1-1	CASRTGTEAFF	TGTGCCAGTAGGACTGGCACTGAAGCTTTCTTT
15	TRBV5-1	TRBD1	once	TRBJ1-5	CASSLQGGQGQPQHF	TGCGCCAGCAGCTTGCAGGGGGGACAAGGCCAGCCCCAGCATTTT
15	TRBV7-2	-	-	TRBJ2-3	CASSFPVASTDTQYF	TGTGCCAGCAGCTTTCCAGTCGCTAGCACAGATACGCAGTATTTT
13	TRBV7-6	-	few	TRBJ1-1	CASSLSGNTEAFF	TGTGCCAGCAGCCTCTCCGGGAACACTGAAGCTTTCTTT
16	TRBV10-3	TRBD1	-	TRBJ1-1	CAIRTGVLGMNTEAFF	TGTGCCATCAGGACAGGGGTCTTGGGGATGAACACTGAAGCTTTCTTT
14	TRBV18	TRBD2	-	TRBJ2-7	CASWSGTRAHEQYF	TGTGCCAGCTGGTCCGGGACTAGAGCCCACGAGCAGTACTTC
17	TRBV5-1	-	-	TRBJ2-2	CASSLSGRPGFLGELFF	TGCGCCAGCAGCTTGAGTGGCAGGCCCGGCTTTCTGGGGGAGCTGTTTTTT
15	TRBV6-4	TRBD2	-	TRBJ2-1	CASSDKSGGADEQFF	TGTGCCAGCAGTGACAAGAGCGGGGGGGCCGATGAGCAGTTCTTC
16	TRBV27	TRBD1	-	TRBJ2-7	CASSSLGTGGLNEQYF	TGTGCCAGCAGTTCTTTAGGGACAGGGGGTCTAAACGAGCAGTACTTC
13	TRBV5-5	-	-	TRBJ1-3	CASSLTRGNTIYF	TGTGCCAGCAGCTTGACCAGAGGAAACACCATATATTTT
13	TRBV7-8	TRBD1	-	TRBJ1-2	CASSRDRGYGYTF	TGTGCCAGCAGCCGCGACAGGGGGTATGGCTACACCTTC
13	TRBV6-1	-	-	TRBJ1-1	CASSESGSTEAFF	TGTGCCAGCAGTGAATCCGGGAGCACTGAAGCTTTCTTT
16	TRBV19	TRBD1	-	TRBJ1-1	CASRNTGQGVSTEAFF	TGTGCCAGTAGGAATACGGGACAGGGGGTAAGCACTGAAGCTTTCTTT
12	TRBV30	TRBD1	-	TRBJ1-1	CAWSVLGQVHIF	TGTGCCTGGAGTGTTCTTGGACAGGTTCACATCTTT
13	TRBV10-2	-	-	TRBJ2-2	CASSVVGGGELFF	TGCGCCAGCAGTGTGGTGGGGGGCGGGGAGCTGTTTTTT
16	TRBV9	TRBD1	-	TRBJ2-3	CASSVGGQGWTDTQYF	TGTGCCAGCAGCGTAGGGGGACAGGGTTGGACAGATACGCAGTATTTT
18	TRBV24-1	TRBD1	-	TRBJ1-4	CATSDSGTGVATNEKLFF	TGTGCCACCAGTGACTCCGGGACAGGGGTCGCAACTAATGAAAAACTGTTTTTT
12	TRBV27	-	-	TRBJ1-2	CASSDSNYGYTF	TGTGCCAGCTCGGACAGTAACTATGGCTACACCTTC
15	TRBV19	-	-	TRBJ1-2	CASRGGATSSYGYTF	TGTGCCAGTAGGGGGGGGGCCACCTCCTCCTATGGCTACACCTTC
15	TRBV7-9	TRBD1	-	TRBJ2-3	CASSGDRGHTDTQYF	TGTGCCAGCAGCGGGGACAGGGGCCACACAGATACGCAGTATTTT
14	TRBV7-9	-	few	TRBJ1-6	CASSLVTGNSPLHF	TGTGCCAGCAGCTTAGTTACAGGGAATTCACCCCTCCACTTT
12	TRBV7-2	-	-	TRBJ1-6	CASSLVESPLHF	TGTGCCAGCAGCTTAGTTGAGTCACCCCTCCACTTT
12	TRBV19	-	-	TRBJ1-1	CASSPGNTEAFF	TGTGCCAGTAGCCCAGGGAACACTGAAGCTTTCTTT
14	TRBV13	-	-	TRBJ1-1	CASSPRYPGTEAFF	TGTGCCAGCAGCCCGCGGTATCCGGGCACTGAAGCTTTCTTT
15	TRBV12-5	TRBD2	-	TRBJ2-1	CASGFLGLAGNEQFF	TGTGCTAGTGGTTTTCTGGGACTAGCTGGTAATGAGCAGTTCTTC
13	TRBV27	-	-	TRBJ2-2	CASSLQGYGELFF	TGTGCCAGCAGTTTACAGGGGTACGGGGAGCTGTTTTTT
17	TRBV9	TRBD1	-	TRBJ2-2	CASSVGRDSFNTGELFF	TGTGCCAGCAGCGTAGGCCGGGACAGCTTCAACACCGGGGAGCTGTTTTTT
17	TRBV28	-	-	TRBJ1-3	CASSLWGGRPSGNTIYF	TGTGCCAGCAGTTTATGGGGAGGACGGCCCTCTGGAAACACCATATATTTT
14	TRBV6-4	TRBD2	-	TRBJ2-1	CASAQSGGNNEQFF	TGTGCCAGCGCTCAAAGCGGGGGCAACAATGAGCAGTTCTTC
17	TRBV4-1	-	-	TRBJ2-2	CASSQIALISNTGELFF	TGCGCCAGCAGCCAGATAGCCCTAATCAGTAACACCGGGGAGCTGTTTTTT
11	TRBV6-6	TRBD2	-	TRBJ2-7	CASGEGYEQYF	TGTGCCAGCGGGGAGGGGTACGAGCAGTACTTC
15	TRBV28	-	-	TRBJ1-6	CASSPAEGRNSPLHF	TGTGCCAGCAGTCCGGCGGAGGGGCGGAATTCACCCCTCCACTTT
13	TRBV29-1	-	-	TRBJ1-1	CSLKDSLNTEAFF	TGCAGCCTTAAGGACAGCCTGAACACTGAAGCTTTCTTT